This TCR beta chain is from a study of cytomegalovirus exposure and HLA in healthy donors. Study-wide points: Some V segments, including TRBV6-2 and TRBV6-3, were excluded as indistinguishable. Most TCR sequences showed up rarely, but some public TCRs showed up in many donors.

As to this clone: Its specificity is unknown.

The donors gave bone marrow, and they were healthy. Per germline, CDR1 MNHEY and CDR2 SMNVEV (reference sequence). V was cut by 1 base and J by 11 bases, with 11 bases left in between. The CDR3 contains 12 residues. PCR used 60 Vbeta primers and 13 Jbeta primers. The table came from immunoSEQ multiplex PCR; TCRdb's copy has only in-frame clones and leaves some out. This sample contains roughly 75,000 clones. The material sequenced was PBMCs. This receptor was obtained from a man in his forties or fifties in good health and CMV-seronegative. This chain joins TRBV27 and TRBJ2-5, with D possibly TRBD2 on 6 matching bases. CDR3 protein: CASSLYPGEQYF. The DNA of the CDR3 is TGTGCCAGCAGTTTATATCCGGGAGAGCAGTACTTC.